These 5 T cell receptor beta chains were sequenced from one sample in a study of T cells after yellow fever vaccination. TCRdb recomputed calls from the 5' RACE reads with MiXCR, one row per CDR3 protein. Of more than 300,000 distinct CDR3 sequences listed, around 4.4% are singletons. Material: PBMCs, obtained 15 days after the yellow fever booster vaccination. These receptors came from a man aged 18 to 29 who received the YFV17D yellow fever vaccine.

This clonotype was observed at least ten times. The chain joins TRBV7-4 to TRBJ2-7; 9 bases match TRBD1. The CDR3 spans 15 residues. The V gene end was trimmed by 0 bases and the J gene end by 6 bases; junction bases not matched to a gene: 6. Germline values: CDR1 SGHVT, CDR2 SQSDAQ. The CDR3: CASSLAGQGSAEQYF. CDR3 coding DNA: TGTGCCAGCAGCTTAGCGGGACAGGGTTCAGCCGAGCAGTACTTC. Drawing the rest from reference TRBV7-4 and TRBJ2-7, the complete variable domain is GAGVSQSPRYKVAKRGRDVALRCDSISGHVTLYWYRQTLGQGSEVLTYSQSDAQRDKSGRPSGRFSAERPERSVSTLKIQRTEQGDSAVYLCASSLAGQGSAEQYFGPGTRLTVT.

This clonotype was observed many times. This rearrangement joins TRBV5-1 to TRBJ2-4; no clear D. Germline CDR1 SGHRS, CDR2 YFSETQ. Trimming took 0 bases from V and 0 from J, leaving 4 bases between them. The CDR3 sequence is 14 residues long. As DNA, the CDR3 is TGCGCCAGCAGCTTGGAACTAGCCAAAAACATTCAGTACTTC. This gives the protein CASSLELAKNIQYF.

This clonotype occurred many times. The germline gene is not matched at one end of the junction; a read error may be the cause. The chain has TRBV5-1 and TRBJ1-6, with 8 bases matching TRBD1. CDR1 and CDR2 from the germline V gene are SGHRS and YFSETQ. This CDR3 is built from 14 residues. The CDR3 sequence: CASSLGTGNSPLHF. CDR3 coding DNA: TGTGCCAGCAGTTTAGGGACAGGAAATTCACCCCTCCACTTT.

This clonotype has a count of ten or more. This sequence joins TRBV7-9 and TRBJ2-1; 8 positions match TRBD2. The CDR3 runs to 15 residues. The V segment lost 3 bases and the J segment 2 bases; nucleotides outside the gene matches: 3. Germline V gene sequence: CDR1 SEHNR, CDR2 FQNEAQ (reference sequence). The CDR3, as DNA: TGTGCCAGCAGCTTCGCGGGGGGACCCTACAATGAGCAGTTCTTC. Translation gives CASSFAGGPYNEQFF.

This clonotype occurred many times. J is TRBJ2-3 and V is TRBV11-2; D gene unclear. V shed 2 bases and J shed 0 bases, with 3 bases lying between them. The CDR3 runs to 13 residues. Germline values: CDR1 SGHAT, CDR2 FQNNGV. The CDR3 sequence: CASSLFSTDTQYF. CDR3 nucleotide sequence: TGTGCCAGCAGCTTATTTAGCACAGATACGCAGTATTTT. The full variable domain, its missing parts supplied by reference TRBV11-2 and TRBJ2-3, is EAGVAQSPRYKIIEKRQSVAFWCNPISGHATLYWYQQILGQGPKLLIQFQNNGVVDDSQLPKDRFSAERLKGVDSTLKIQPAKLEDSAVYLCASSLFSTDTQYFGPGTRLTVL.